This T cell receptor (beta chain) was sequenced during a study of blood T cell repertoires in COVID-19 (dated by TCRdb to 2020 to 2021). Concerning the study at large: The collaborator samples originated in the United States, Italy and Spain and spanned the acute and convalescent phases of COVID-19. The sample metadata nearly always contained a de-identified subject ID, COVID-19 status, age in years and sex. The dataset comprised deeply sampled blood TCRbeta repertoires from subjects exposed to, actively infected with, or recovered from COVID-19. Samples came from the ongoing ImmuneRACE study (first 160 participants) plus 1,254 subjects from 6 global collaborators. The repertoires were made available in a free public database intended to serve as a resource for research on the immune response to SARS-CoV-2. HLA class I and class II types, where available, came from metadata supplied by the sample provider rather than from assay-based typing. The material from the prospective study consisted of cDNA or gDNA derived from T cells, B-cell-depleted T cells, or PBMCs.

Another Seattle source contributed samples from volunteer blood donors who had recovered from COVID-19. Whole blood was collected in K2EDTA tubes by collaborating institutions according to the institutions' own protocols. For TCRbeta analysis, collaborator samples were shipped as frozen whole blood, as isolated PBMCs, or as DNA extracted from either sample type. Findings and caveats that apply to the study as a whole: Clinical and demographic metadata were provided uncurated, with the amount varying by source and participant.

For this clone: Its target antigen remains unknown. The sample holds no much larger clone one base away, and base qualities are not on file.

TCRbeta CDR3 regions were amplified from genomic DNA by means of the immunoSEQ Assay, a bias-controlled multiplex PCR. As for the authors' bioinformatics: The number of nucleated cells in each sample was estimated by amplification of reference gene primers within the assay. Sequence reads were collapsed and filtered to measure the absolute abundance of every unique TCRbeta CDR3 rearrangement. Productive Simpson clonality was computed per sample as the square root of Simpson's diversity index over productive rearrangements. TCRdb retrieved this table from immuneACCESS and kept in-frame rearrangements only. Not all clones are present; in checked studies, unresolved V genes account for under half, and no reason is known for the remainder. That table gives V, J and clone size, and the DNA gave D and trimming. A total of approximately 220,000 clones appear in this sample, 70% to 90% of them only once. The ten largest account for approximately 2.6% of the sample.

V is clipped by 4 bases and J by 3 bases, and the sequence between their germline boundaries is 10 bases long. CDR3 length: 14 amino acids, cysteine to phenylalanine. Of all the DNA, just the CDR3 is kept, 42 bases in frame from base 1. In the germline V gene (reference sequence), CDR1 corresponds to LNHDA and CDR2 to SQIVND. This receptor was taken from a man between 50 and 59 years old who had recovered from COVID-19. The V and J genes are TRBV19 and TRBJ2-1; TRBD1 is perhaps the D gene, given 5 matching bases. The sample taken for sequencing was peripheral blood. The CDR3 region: CASSNQGRYNEQFF. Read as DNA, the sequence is TGTGCCAGTAGTAATCAGGGTCGCTACAATGAGCAGTTCTTC.